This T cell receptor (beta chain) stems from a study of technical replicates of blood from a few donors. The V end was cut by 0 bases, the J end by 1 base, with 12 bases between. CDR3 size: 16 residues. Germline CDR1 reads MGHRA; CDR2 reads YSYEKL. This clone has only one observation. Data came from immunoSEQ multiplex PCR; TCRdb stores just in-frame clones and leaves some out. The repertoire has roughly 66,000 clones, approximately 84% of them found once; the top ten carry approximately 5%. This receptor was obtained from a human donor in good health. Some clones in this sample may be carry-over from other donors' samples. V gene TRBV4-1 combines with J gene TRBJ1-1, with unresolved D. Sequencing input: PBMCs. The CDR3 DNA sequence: TGCGCCAGCAGCCAAGATCAACTCCGAGGGAACACTGAAGCTTTCTTT. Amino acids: CASSQDQLRGNTEAFF.